This entry lists 29 T cell receptor beta chains sequenced from one sample in a study of T-cell memory formation after mild COVID-19. TCRdb processed the 5' RACE reads anew with MiXCR; each CDR3 protein has one entry. Counted here are around 55,000 distinct CDR3 sequences, more than 9% occurring once; the ten biggest clones make up about 1.1%. The sequencing sample was made of PBMCs or a T cell subset sorted from them (not recorded which). Receptors originate from a man aged 18 to 35 who had mild COVID-19 (a few samples of this study predate the infection). Cell type and time point are not known.

The count of this clonotype is one. The chain uses TRBV10-1 and TRBJ1-1; a weak D match, TRBD1 (5 bases). The V end lost 5 bases, the J end lost 2 bases, and 15 bases lay between the germline ends. This CDR3 has 15 residues. Germline assignment: CDR1 WNHNN and CDR2 SYGVQD (reference sequence). CDR3 in DNA: TGCGCCAGCAGTCCCTCTGGGGGAGGCAACACTGAAGCTTTCTTT. The encoded protein is CASSPSGGGNTEAFF.

This clonotype has just a few counts. This sequence joins TRBV6-2 or TRBV6-3 and TRBJ2-7, with D perhaps TRBD1 (6 bases). Germline values: CDR1 MNHEY, CDR2 SVGEGT. V was pared by 7 bases and J by 0 bases, with 25 bases between. This CDR3 region has 18 residues. The CDR3 DNA follows: TGTGCCAGCAACCAACCGACCAAACAGGGCACGAGCTCCTACGAGCAGTACGTC. Protein: CASNQPTKQGTSSYEQYV.

This clonotype has more than one count but fewer than ten. The gene calls are TRBV7-2 and TRBJ2-5, with 8 bases lining up with TRBD2. V shed 8 bases, J shed 5 bases, and the junction held 13 bases outside the gene matches. Germline V gene sequence: CDR1 SGHTA, CDR2 FQGNSA. This CDR3 is built from 15 residues. The CDR3 sequence is CASRPSAGVWETQYF. The CDR3 nucleotides read TGTGCCAGCCGACCCTCAGCGGGGGTGTGGGAGACCCAGTACTTC. Looking up the rest from reference TRBV7-2 and TRBJ2-5 gives the full variable domain: GAGVSQSPSNKVTEKGKDVELRCDPISGHTALYWYRQSLGQGLEFLIYFQGNSAPDKSGLPSDRFSAERTGGSVSTLTIQRTQQEDSAVYLCASRPSAGVWETQYFGPGTRLLVL.

This clonotype occurred a few times. This rearrangement joins TRBV7-9 to TRBJ1-4; D might be TRBD1 (6 bases). This CDR3 is built from 14 residues. The germline V gene encodes CDR1 SEHNR and CDR2 FQNEAQ (reference sequence). Trimming cost V 5 bases and J 5 bases, with 12 bases left between them. The CDR3 DNA reads as TGTGCCAGCAGCCCACAGGGAAGGAATGAAAAACTGTTTTTT. Protein: CASSPQGRNEKLFF.

This clonotype was seen a few times. The gene calls are TRBV15 and TRBJ2-7; 7 bases are a match to TRBD1. There are 15 residues in the CDR3. From germline, CDR1 is LNHNV and CDR2 YYDKDF (reference sequence). Trimming removed 5 bases from V and 7 bases from J; junction bases left unmatched: 14. The CDR3 DNA sequence: TGTGCCACCAGCCAAAAAAGAGCCAGGGGGAAGGAGCAGTACGTC. As protein: CATSQKRARGKEQYV.

This clonotype was counted a few times. The V and J genes are TRBV4-3 and TRBJ2-1, with 10 bases matching TRBD2. The junction had 3 bases not matched to a gene; V was cut back by 0 bases and J by 10 bases. There are 14 residues in the CDR3. Germline values: CDR1 LGHNA, CDR2 YSLEER. The CDR3 spells CASSQEPSGGEQFF. The CDR3 DNA reads as TGCGCCAGCAGCCAAGAGCCTAGCGGGGGAGAGCAGTTCTTC.

Only a few counts were recorded for this clonotype. The J gene is TRBJ1-2, the V gene TRBV4-1; D is ambiguous. V was trimmed by 0 bases and J by 4 bases, leaving 9 bases between them. The length of the CDR3 is 14 residues. CDR1 and CDR2 (germline): MGHRA, YSYEKL. As DNA, the CDR3 is TGCGCCAGCAGCCAAGATCCCGGTAGCTATGGCTACACCTTC. Protein sequence: CASSQDPGSYGYTF.

CDR3 sequence (DNA): TGCGCCAGCAGCTCCCCCGGGACAGGTACTAACTATGGCTACACCTTC. Its protein is CASSSPGTGTNYGYTF. The chain links TRBV5-1 to TRBJ1-2; 8 bases are shared with TRBD1. V lost 3 bases and J lost 0; bases outside the gene matches: 7. There are 16 residues in the CDR3. Germline V CDR1 and CDR2: SGHRS, YFSETQ. Drawing the rest from reference TRBV5-1 and TRBJ1-2, the complete variable domain is KAGVTQTPRYLIKTRGQQVTLSCSPISGHRSVSWYQQTPGQGLQFLFEYFSETQRNKGNFPGRFSGRQFSNSRSEMNVSTLELGDSALYLCASSSPGTGTNYGYTFGSGTRLTVV.

This clonotype was seen a few times. The chain joins TRBV4-3 to TRBJ2-1; 13 bases map to TRBD2. The V gene end was trimmed by 0 bases and the J gene end by 4 bases; junction bases not matched to a gene: 3. This CDR3 is 17 amino acids long. Germline values: CDR1 LGHNA, CDR2 YSLEER. The CDR3 region is CASSQELAGGFYNEQFF. CDR3 bases: TGCGCCAGCAGCCAAGAACTAGCGGGGGGGTTTTACAATGAGCAGTTCTTC.

This clonotype was detected only a few times. The chain recombines TRBV6-5 with TRBJ2-2; 7 bases line up with TRBD2. CDR3 length equals 15 residues. V shed 2 bases, J shed 7 bases, and the junction held 7 bases outside the gene matches. Germline loops: CDR1 MNHEY, CDR2 SVGAGI. CDR3 sequence: CASSYRQTGGGELFF. CDR3 nucleotide sequence: TGTGCCAGCAGTTACAGGCAGACGGGAGGCGGGGAGCTGTTTTTT.

This clonotype was counted many times. The gene calls are TRBV5-1 and TRBJ2-7; D is ambiguous. The CDR3 runs 14 residues. Germline loops: CDR1 SGHRS, CDR2 YFSETQ. With 0 bases removed from V and 7 bases from J, the gap between germline ends came to 14 bases. The CDR3 loop is CASSLAPRTVEQYF. The CDR3 DNA follows: TGCGCCAGCAGCTTGGCGCCCAGGACGGTTGAGCAGTACTTC.

The genes are TRBV7-9 and TRBJ1-1; D may be TRBD1 (5 bases). V lost 9 bases, J lost 4 bases, and 15 bases lay in between. CDR3 length equals 13 residues. Germline-derived CDR1 and CDR2 are SEHNR and FQNEAQ (reference sequence). CDR3 sequence: CASGVAGGTEAFF. The CDR3 DNA reads TGTGCCAGTGGGGTTGCGGGGGGCACTGAAGCTTTCTTT.

This clonotype has only a few counts. This rearrangement joins TRBV25-1 to TRBJ2-7, with D perhaps matching TRBD1 or TRBD2 (5 bases each). Trimming took 1 base from V and 6 from J, leaving 16 bases between them. CDR1 and CDR2 (germline): MGHDK, SYGVNS. The CDR3 has 15 residues. The CDR3 region has the DNA TGTGCCAGCAGTGAATCTGTCGGGACCCGAGGCGAGCAGTACTTC. It yields the protein CASSESVGTRGEQYF.

A few counts support this clonotype. The V and J genes are TRBV7-9 and TRBJ1-1; D gene uncertain. The V end was cut by 2 bases, the J end by 5 bases, with 15 bases between. CDR3 length: 15 residues. Germline CDR1 and CDR2: SEHNR and FQNEAQ (reference sequence). CDR3: CASSLSWGPATEAFF. The CDR3 DNA is TGTGCCAGCAGCTTAAGTTGGGGTCCGGCAACTGAAGCTTTCTTT.

This clonotype has only a few counts. The V call is TRBV18, the J call TRBJ2-3; D is unresolved. Germline V gene sequence: CDR1 KGHSH, CDR2 LQKENI. V was cut by 3 bases and J by 7 bases, with 14 bases left in between. This CDR3 region has 14 residues. As DNA, the CDR3 is TGTGCCAGCTCACCGGCTGGGTTCGAGAATACGCAGTATTTT. It translates to CASSPAGFENTQYF.

A few counts support this clonotype. V usage is TRBV12-3 or TRBV12-4 and J usage is TRBJ1-5; D perhaps matches TRBD1 (5 bases). The CDR3 runs to 13 residues. Deletions cut 3 bases from V and 5 bases from J, with 8 bases between. For the CDR3, the DNA is TGTGCCAGCAGTTTCAGGGTTGATCAGCCCCAGCATTTT. It encodes CASSFRVDQPQHF.

This chain connects TRBV29-1 to TRBJ1-2; a weak D match, TRBD1 (5 bases). The germline V gene has CDR1 SQVTM and CDR2 ANQGSEA. The CDR3 extends over 12 amino acids. V was shortened by 4 bases and J by 4 bases, with 10 bases between the two germline ends. CDR3 DNA sequence: TGCAGCGTTGGGAGTGGGGGCTATGGCTACACCTTC. Translation gives CSVGSGGYGYTF.

This clonotype came up a few times. The chain couples TRBV10-3 to TRBJ2-5; TRBD1 agrees at 7 bases. The CDR3 is 13 residues long. Per the germline V gene, CDR1 is ENHRY and CDR2 is SYGVKD. V shed 8 bases and J 5 bases; nucleotides not matched to a gene: 8. The CDR3 sequence: CAIRTGVGETQYF. The CDR3 bases are TGTGCCATCCGAACAGGGGTAGGGGAGACCCAGTACTTC.

This clonotype occurred many times. The V call is TRBV5-1, the J call TRBJ2-3; 7 bases agree with TRBD2. Germline V CDR1 and CDR2: SGHRS, YFSETQ. The CDR3 runs to 14 residues. V lost 0 bases, J lost 4 bases, and 2 bases stayed unmatched. This CDR3 reads CASSLGEGSDTQYF. The CDR3, as DNA: TGCGCCAGCAGCTTGGGGGAGGGATCAGATACGCAGTATTTT.

This clonotype was seen a handful of times. The chain couples TRBV18 to TRBJ1-5; 10 positions agree with TRBD1. This CDR3 comprises 15 residues. CDR1 and CDR2 from the germline V gene are KGHSH and LQKENI. Germline trimming cut 5 bases from V and 2 bases from J; bases unmatched to any gene: 3. CDR3 in DNA: TGTGCCAGCTCAGGGACAGGGGTCGGCAATCAGCCCCAGCATTTT. Amino acids: CASSGTGVGNQPQHF.

This clonotype was detected only a few times. The chain recombines TRBV25-1 with TRBJ2-3; tentatively, D is TRBD1 or TRBD2 (7 bases each). The length of the CDR3 is 16 residues. The V gene's germline CDR1 is MGHDK and CDR2 SYGVNS. Trimming took 3 bases from V and 6 from J, leaving 19 bases between them. The CDR3 DNA sequence: TGTGCCAGCAGTGACCCCGGGACAGCGGGGTCGGATACGCAGTATTTT. It encodes CASSDPGTAGSDTQYF.

In this sample, this clonotype turned up a few times. The chain employs TRBV5-4 and TRBJ1-4; D possibly corresponds to TRBD1 (6 bases). There are 15 residues in the CDR3. Looked up from germline, CDR1 is SGHNT and CDR2 is YYREEE (reference sequence). Trimming removed 0 bases from V and 4 bases from J, with 10 bases in between. Here the CDR3 reads CASSLDRGHNEKLFF. CDR3 nucleotides: TGTGCCAGCAGCTTGGATCGGGGGCATAATGAAAAACTGTTTTTT.

This clonotype was observed a few times. This rearrangement joins TRBV7-2 to TRBJ1-6; D possibly corresponds to TRBD1 (5 bases). V shed 1 base and J shed 3 bases, with 13 bases lying between them. The germline V gene encodes CDR1 SGHTA and CDR2 FQGNSA. The CDR3 has 17 residues. The CDR3 DNA reads TGTGCCAGCAGCTTAGATGGGGCCGGCAGCTATAATTCACCCCTCCACTTT. It codes for CASSLDGAGSYNSPLHF.

Ten or more counts support this clonotype. The rearrangement uses TRBV4-3 and TRBJ2-1; D may be TRBD1 (6 bases). Looked up from germline, CDR1 is LGHNA and CDR2 is YSLEER. The CDR3 is 18 residues long. Trimming pared 0 bases from V and 0 bases from J, leaving 15 bases between. CDR3 region: CASSQDPRGTSSYNEQFF. CDR3 sequence (DNA): TGCGCCAGCAGCCAAGATCCGAGGGGGACGAGCTCCTACAATGAGCAGTTCTTC.

This chain joins TRBV10-2 and TRBJ2-3; D may match TRBD1 or TRBD2 (6 bases each). Looked up from germline, CDR1 is WSHSY and CDR2 is SAAADI. CDR3 length: 16 residues. Trimming took off 1 base at V and 0 bases at J, with 11 bases between the two ends. The CDR3: CASSEWGAASTDTQYF. The DNA of the CDR3 is TGCGCCAGCAGTGAGTGGGGGGCGGCTAGCACAGATACGCAGTATTTT.

This clonotype appeared a few times. The CDR3 sequence: CASSRGSTQYF. The CDR3 DNA reads as TGTGCCAGCTCCCGGGGCAGTACGCAGTATTTT. The V call is TRBV12-3 or TRBV12-4, the J call TRBJ2-3, with D perhaps assigned TRBD1 or TRBD2 (5 bases each). Deletions cut 8 bases from V and 8 bases from J, with 11 bases between. The CDR3 covers 11 residues.

This clonotype was counted ten times or more. The chain employs TRBV7-2 and TRBJ2-7; 8 bases fit TRBD1. CDR1 and CDR2 from the germline V gene are SGHTA and FQGNSA. The ends lost 5 bases at V and 3 bases at J; junction bases unmatched: 9. The CDR3 contains 15 residues. The CDR3 DNA reads TGTGCCAGCAGCATACGGACAGGGTTCAACTACGAGCAGTACTTC. Translated, it gives CASSIRTGFNYEQYF.

This clonotype appeared once. As DNA, the CDR3 is TGCGCCAGCAGCTTGGCCGGGACTTCCGCCTCCACGCAGTATTTT. Translation: CASSLAGTSASTQYF. The chain is built from TRBV5-1 and TRBJ2-3, with a weak D call TRBD2 (6 bases). The CDR3 extends over 15 amino acids. Per germline, CDR1 SGHRS and CDR2 YFSETQ. The V and J ends lost 0 bases and 9 bases respectively, with 17 bases between them. Supplemented by reference TRBV5-1 and TRBJ2-3, the full variable domain reads KAGVTQTPRYLIKTRGQQVTLSCSPISGHRSVSWYQQTPGQGLQFLFEYFSETQRNKGNFPGRFSGRQFSNSRSEMNVSTLELGDSALYLCASSLAGTSASTQYFGPGTRLTVL.

Remarks on this clonotype: At one end the junction does not follow the germline gene, possibly because of a read error. V gene TRBV10-3 combines with J gene TRBJ2-3; 9 bases map to TRBD2. The CDR3 loop spans 15 amino acids. Germline CDR1 and CDR2: ENHRY and SYGVKD. CDR3 residues: CAISNLAGPTYTQYF. The CDR3 DNA reads TGTGCCATCAGTAACCTAGCGGGACCCACATATACGCAGTATTTT.